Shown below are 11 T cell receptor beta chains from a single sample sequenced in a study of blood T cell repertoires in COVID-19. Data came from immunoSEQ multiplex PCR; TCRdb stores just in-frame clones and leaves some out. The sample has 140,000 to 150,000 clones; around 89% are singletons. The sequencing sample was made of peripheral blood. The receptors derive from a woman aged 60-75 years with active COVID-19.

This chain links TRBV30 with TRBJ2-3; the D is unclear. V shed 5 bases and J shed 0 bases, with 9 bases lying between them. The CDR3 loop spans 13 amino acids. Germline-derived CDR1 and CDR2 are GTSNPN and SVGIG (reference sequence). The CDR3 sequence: CAWVPGSTDTQYF. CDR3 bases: TGTGCCTGGGTCCCAGGAAGCACAGATACGCAGTATTTT. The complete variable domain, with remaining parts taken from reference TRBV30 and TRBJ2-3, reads SQTIHQWPATLVQPVGSPLSLECTVEGTSNPNLYWYRQAAGRGLQLLFYSVGIGQISSEVPQNLSASRPQDRQFILSSKKLLLSDSGFYLCAWVPGSTDTQYFGPGTRLTVL.

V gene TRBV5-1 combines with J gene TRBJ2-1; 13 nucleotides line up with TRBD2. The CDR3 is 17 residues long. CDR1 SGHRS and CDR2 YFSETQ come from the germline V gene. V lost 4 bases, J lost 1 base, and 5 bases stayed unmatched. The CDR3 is CASSRGLAGESYNEQFF. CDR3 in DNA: TGCGCCAGCAGCCGCGGACTAGCGGGAGAGTCCTACAATGAGCAGTTCTTC.

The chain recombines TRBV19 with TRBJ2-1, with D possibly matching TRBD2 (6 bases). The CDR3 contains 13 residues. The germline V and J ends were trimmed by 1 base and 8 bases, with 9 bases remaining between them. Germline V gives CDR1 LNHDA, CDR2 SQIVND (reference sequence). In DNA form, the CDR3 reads TGTGCCAGTAGTATAGGGGCTAGCGATGAGCAGTTCTTC. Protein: CASSIGASDEQFF.

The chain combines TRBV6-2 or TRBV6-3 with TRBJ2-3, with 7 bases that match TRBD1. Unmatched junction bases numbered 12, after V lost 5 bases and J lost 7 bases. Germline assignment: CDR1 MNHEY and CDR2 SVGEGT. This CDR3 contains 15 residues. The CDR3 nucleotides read TGTGCCAGCAGTAGACTCCGACAGGGTGAATATACGCAGTATTTT. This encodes CASSRLRQGEYTQYF.

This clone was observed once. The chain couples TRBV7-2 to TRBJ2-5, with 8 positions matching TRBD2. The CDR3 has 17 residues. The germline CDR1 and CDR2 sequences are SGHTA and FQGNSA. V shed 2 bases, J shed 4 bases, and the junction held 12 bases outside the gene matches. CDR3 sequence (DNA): TGTGCCAGCAGCTTAAACCCTCCGGGGGGGCACGGAGAGACCCAGTACTTC. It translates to CASSLNPPGGHGETQYF.

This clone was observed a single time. The CDR3 region is CASGAGGSYNEQFF. The CDR3 bases are TGTGCCAGCGGAGCGGGAGGGTCCTACAATGAGCAGTTCTTC. The chain carries TRBV7-9 and TRBJ2-1; TRBD2 matches at 10 bases. Losses at the gene ends were 8 bases for V and 1 base for J; bases not matched to a gene: 2. CDR3 length equals 14 residues. Per the germline V gene, CDR1 is SEHNR and CDR2 is FQNEAQ (reference sequence).

CDR3 sequence reads: CASSQGGADTQYF. DNA of the CDR3: TGTGCCAGCAGTCAGGGGGGCGCAGATACGCAGTATTTT. The chain carries TRBV27 and TRBJ2-3, with a possible D match to TRBD1 (7 bases). The germline V and J ends were trimmed by 5 bases and 4 bases, with 10 bases remaining between them. Per the germline V gene, CDR1 is MNHEY and CDR2 is SMNVEV (reference sequence). There are 13 residues in the CDR3.

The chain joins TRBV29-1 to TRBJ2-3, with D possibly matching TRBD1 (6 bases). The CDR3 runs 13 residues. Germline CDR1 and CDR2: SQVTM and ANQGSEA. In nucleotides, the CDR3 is TGCGGGTCACAGGGTGCCCGCACAGATACGCAGTATTTT. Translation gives CGSQGARTDTQYF.

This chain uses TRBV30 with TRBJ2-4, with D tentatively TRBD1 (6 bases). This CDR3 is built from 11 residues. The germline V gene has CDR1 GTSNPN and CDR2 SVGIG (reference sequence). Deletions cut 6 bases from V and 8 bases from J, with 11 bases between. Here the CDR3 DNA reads TGTGCCTGTCGGGACAACGACATTCAGTACTTC. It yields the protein CACRDNDIQYF.

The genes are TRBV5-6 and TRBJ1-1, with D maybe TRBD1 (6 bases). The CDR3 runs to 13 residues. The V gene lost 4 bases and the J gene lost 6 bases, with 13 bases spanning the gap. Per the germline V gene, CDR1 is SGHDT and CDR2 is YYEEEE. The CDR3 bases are TGTGCCAGCAGCATTGGGGGCTGGTCTGAAGCTTTCTTT. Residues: CASSIGGWSEAFF.

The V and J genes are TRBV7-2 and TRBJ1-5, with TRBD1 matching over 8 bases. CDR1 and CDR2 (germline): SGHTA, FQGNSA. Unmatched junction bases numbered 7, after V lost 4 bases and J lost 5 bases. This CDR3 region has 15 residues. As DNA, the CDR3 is TGTGCCAGCAGCTCAACAGGGGGGGGATATCAGCCCCAGCATTTT. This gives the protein CASSSTGGGYQPQHF. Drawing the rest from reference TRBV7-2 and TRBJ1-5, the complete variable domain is GAGVSQSPSNKVTEKGKDVELRCDPISGHTALYWYRQSLGQGLEFLIYFQGNSAPDKSGLPSDRFSAERTGGSVSTLTIQRTQQEDSAVYLCASSSTGGGYQPQHFGDGTRLSIL.